One sample yielded the 9 T cell receptor beta chains listed below, sequenced in a study of T cells in Graves' hyperthyroidism and ophthalmopathy. TCR beta CDR3 regions were amplified from RNA. In the first-round RT-PCR of the TCR CDR3, the HTBI primer set was used. From the multiplex PCR reads, TCRdb called clonotypes with MiXCR, one entry per CDR3 protein. Among hundreds of thousands of distinct CDR3 sequences listed, about 15% were seen once. The source material was blood. These receptors were obtained from a woman in her twenties or thirties with Graves' hyperthyroidism.

In this sample, this clonotype turned up many times. The J gene is TRBJ2-7, the V gene TRBV28; the match to TRBD2 covers 9 bases. Losses at the gene ends were 5 bases for V and 9 bases for J; bases not matched to a gene: 5. CDR1 and CDR2 (germline): MDHEN, SYDVKM. The CDR3 length is 12 residues. CDR3: CASSLSGSGQYF. CDR3 nucleotides: TGTGCCAGCAGTCTTAGCGGGAGCGGGCAGTACTTC.

At least ten counts were recorded for this clonotype. The genes are TRBV20-1 and TRBJ1-5; 7 bases map to TRBD1. Germline lookup yields CDR1 DFQATT and CDR2 SNEGSKA (reference sequence). The CDR3 contains 13 residues. V shed 5 bases and J 3 bases; nucleotides not matched to a gene: 4. The CDR3 DNA reads as TGCAGTGCTTTAGGACAGGACAATCAGCCCCAGCATTTT. Its translation: CSALGQDNQPQHF.

This clonotype showed up many times. Here the CDR3 reads CASSLRTSGNTDTQYF. CDR3 bases: TGCGCCAGCAGCCTGCGGACTAGCGGAAACACAGATACGCAGTATTTT. The V and J genes are TRBV5-1 and TRBJ2-3, with 10 bases fitting TRBD2. The junction had 7 bases not matched to a gene; V was cut back by 4 bases and J by 2 bases. The CDR3 runs 16 residues. From germline, CDR1 is SGHRS and CDR2 YFSETQ.

This clonotype was observed at least ten times. Here the CDR3 reads CASSPAGLQGSSPLHF. DNA for the CDR3: TGTGCCAGCAGCCCTGCGGGCCTTCAGGGGTCTTCACCCCTCCACTTT. V is TRBV27 and J is TRBJ1-6; tentatively, D is TRBD1 (6 bases). CDR3 size: 16 residues. CDR1 and CDR2 from the germline V gene are MNHEY and SMNVEV (reference sequence). V was cut by 6 bases and J by 9 bases, with 21 bases left in between.

This clonotype was counted between two and nine times. The chain has TRBV20-1 and TRBJ2-3; TRBD2 agrees at 9 bases. There are 15 residues in the CDR3. Germline CDR1 is DFQATT and CDR2 is SNEGSKA (reference sequence). Losses at the gene ends were 3 bases for V and 6 bases for J; bases not matched to a gene: 10. Here the CDR3 reads CSARDFSGSFDTQYF. The CDR3 DNA sequence: TGCAGTGCTAGGGACTTTAGCGGGAGCTTCGATACGCAGTATTTT.

The chain recombines TRBV10-3 with TRBJ2-7; D possibly corresponds to TRBD1 (5 bases). Germline V lookup: CDR1 ENHRY, CDR2 SYGVKD. This CDR3 comprises 14 residues. Trimming shortened V by 4 bases and J by 5 bases, and 15 bases separated the two germline ends. CDR3 protein: CAISGNRTPDEQYF. In DNA, the CDR3 is TGTGCCATCAGTGGGAACCGGACACCGGACGAGCAGTACTTC.

This clonotype showed up just a few times. The rearrangement links TRBV9 to TRBJ2-1, with TRBD2 matching 10 bases. This CDR3 has 19 residues. The germline V gene encodes CDR1 SGDLS and CDR2 YYNGEE. V trimming: 3 bases; J trimming: 6 bases; junction bases outside the gene matches: 18. The CDR3 sequence is CASSGDGIPLAGVGNEQFF. The CDR3 DNA sequence: TGTGCCAGCAGCGGAGATGGGATCCCTCTAGCGGGAGTCGGCAATGAGCAGTTCTTC.

This clonotype was seen ten or more times. The rearrangement joins TRBV7-2 to TRBJ2-5, with a tentative D call TRBD1 (6 bases). The germline V gene encodes CDR1 SGHTA and CDR2 FQGNSA. Trimming removed 5 bases from V and 4 bases from J, with 11 bases in between. The CDR3 extends over 13 amino acids. CDR3 protein: CASSARGRETQYF. CDR3 sequence (DNA): TGTGCCAGCAGCGCCAGGGGACGAGAGACCCAGTACTTC.

The sample holds a few counts of this clonotype. V gene TRBV5-1 combines with J gene TRBJ1-6; weak D call: TRBD1 (6 bases). The germline V gene encodes CDR1 SGHRS and CDR2 YFSETQ. There are 15 residues in the CDR3. The V end was cut by 4 bases, the J end by 8 bases, with 16 bases between. CDR3 nucleotide sequence: TGCGCCAGCAGCCCACGGACAGTGATAGATTCACCCCTCCACTTT. It translates to CASSPRTVIDSPLHF.